Below are 28 T cell receptor beta chains sequenced from a single sample in a study of shared clonotypes between healthy human individuals. TCRdb's table, derived via immunoSEQ multiplex PCR, lists solely in-frame clones and lacks some. The sample lists around 2.1 million clones; 90% to 96% were seen once. Sequenced material: naive CD4+ T cells sorted from blood. Subset specified: CD45RA+ positively selected. These receptors came from a man aged 18 to 29 in good health.

V is TRBV5-6 and J is TRBJ2-5, with D hard to call. Deletions cut 0 bases from V and 5 bases from J, with 8 bases between. Per the germline V gene, CDR1 is SGHDT and CDR2 is YYEEEE. This CDR3 has 13 residues. The CDR3 region is CASSLVARETQYF. CDR3 bases: TGTGCCAGCAGCTTGGTCGCTAGGGAGACCCAGTACTTC.

The chain joins TRBV7-6 to TRBJ2-7; the D is unclear. Germline CDR1 is SGHVS and CDR2 is FNYEAQ. The CDR3 has 13 amino acids. V lost 5 bases and J lost 7, with 15 bases in between. Here the CDR3 reads CASSPSRIGEQYF. CDR3 DNA sequence: TGTGCCAGCAGCCCATCACGAATTGGGGAGCAGTACTTC.

This chain uses TRBV11-2 with TRBJ1-4; D might be TRBD1 (5 bases). Trimming left V 1 base short and J 7 bases short, with 13 bases between. Germline V gives CDR1 SGHAT, CDR2 FQNNGV. CDR3 length: 15 amino acids. The CDR3 is CASSLAGTRSEKLFF. CDR3 bases: TGTGCCAGCAGCTTAGCCGGGACCAGAAGTGAAAAACTGTTTTTT.

The genes are TRBV2 and TRBJ2-1; 8 bases line up with TRBD1. Trimming took 6 bases from V and 9 from J; bases not matched to a gene: 7. Germline CDR1 is SNHLY and CDR2 is FYNNEI. The CDR3 runs to 13 residues. The DNA of the CDR3 is TGTGCCAGCAGGGTGACAGGGGTCAGTGAGCAGTTCTTC. It translates to CASRVTGVSEQFF.

Remarks on this clone: This sample includes further DNA sequences coding for the same CDR3. V is TRBV7-3 and J is TRBJ1-6, with unresolved D. This CDR3 region has 13 residues. The V end lost 2 bases, the J end lost 7 bases, and 6 bases lay between the germline ends. Germline values: CDR1 SGHTA, CDR2 FQGTGA. The CDR3 loop is CASSLSWNSPLHF. The CDR3 bases are TGTGCCAGCAGCTTATCCTGGAATTCACCCCTCCACTTT.

The chain couples TRBV10-3 to TRBJ2-3; D gene uncertain. The V and J ends lost 0 bases and 2 bases respectively, with 9 bases between them. The CDR3 runs to 15 residues. The V gene's germline CDR1 is ENHRY and CDR2 SYGVKD. CDR3 in DNA: TGTGCCATCAGTGAGTCGGATCGGCCCACAGATACGCAGTATTTT. This encodes CAISESDRPTDTQYF.

The chain joins TRBV14 to TRBJ1-2; D ambiguous. The germline V gene encodes CDR1 SGHDN and CDR2 FVKESK. The length of the CDR3 is 12 residues. Trimming pared 5 bases from V and 4 bases from J, leaving 8 bases between. CDR3 nucleotides: TGTGCCAGCAGCTTCGGACTCTATGGCTACACCTTC. Translated: CASSFGLYGYTF.

V and J are TRBV4-1 and TRBJ2-2, with TRBD1 matching 10 bases. CDR3 length: 16 amino acids. The V gene end was trimmed by 0 bases and the J gene end by 5 bases; junction bases not matched to a gene: 3. Germline V gene data show CDR1 as MGHRA and CDR2 as YSYEKL. The chain's CDR3 is CASSQDRQGATGELFF. The CDR3 nucleotides are TGCGCCAGCAGCCAAGACAGACAGGGGGCGACCGGGGAGCTGTTTTTT.

The V call is TRBV19, the J call TRBJ1-5; 11 bases are shared with TRBD1. This CDR3 is built from 16 residues. The germline V gene has CDR1 LNHDA and CDR2 SQIVND (reference sequence). The trim removed 0 bases at V and 5 bases at J, leaving 3 bases unmatched. The CDR3 nucleotides are TGTGCCAGTAGTATAGATGGGACAGGGGGTTATCAGCCCCAGCATTTT. As protein: CASSIDGTGGYQPQHF.

The chain carries TRBV7-9 and TRBJ2-4; 15 bases agree with TRBD2. V lost 5 bases and J lost 0; bases outside the gene matches: 8. The CDR3 totals 19 residues. Germline V gives CDR1 SEHNR, CDR2 FQNEAQ (reference sequence). The CDR3 reads CASSQGLAGGPLAKNIQYF. CDR3 sequence (DNA): TGTGCCAGCAGCCAAGGACTAGCGGGAGGGCCCCTAGCCAAAAACATTCAGTACTTC. The complete variable domain, with remaining parts taken from reference TRBV7-9 and TRBJ2-4, reads DTGVSQNPRHKITKRGQNVTFRCDPISEHNRLYWYRQTLGQGPEFLTYFQNEAQLEKSRLLSDRFSAERPKGSFSTLEIQRTEQGDSAMYLCASSQGLAGGPLAKNIQYFGAGTRLSVL.

The chain has TRBV5-1 and TRBJ1-1; D uncertain. V dropped 0 bases and J dropped 6 bases, with 3 bases sitting between them. The CDR3 length is 11 residues. Germline assignment: CDR1 SGHRS and CDR2 YFSETQ. For the CDR3, the DNA is TGCGCCAGCAGCTTGGACGCTGAAGCTTTCTTT. It translates to CASSLDAEAFF.

The chain combines TRBV6-6 with TRBJ1-5; D may be TRBD1 (6 bases). This CDR3 has 15 amino acids. In germline, CDR1 is MNHNY, CDR2 SVGAGI (reference sequence). V lost 2 bases and J 4 bases, leaving 12 bases between the germline ends. The CDR3 loop is CASSYMDRTNQPQHF. CDR3 DNA: TGTGCCAGCAGTTACATGGACAGAACAAATCAGCCCCAGCATTTT.

This sequence joins TRBV6-5 and TRBJ2-3; 7 bases are shared with TRBD2. CDR1 and CDR2 from the germline V gene are MNHEY and SVGAGI. The trim removed 6 bases at V and 1 base at J, leaving 7 bases unmatched. The CDR3 contains 15 residues. The DNA of the CDR3 is TGTGCCAGCAGACAAGAAGGACTAGGCACAGATACGCAGTATTTT. Amino acids: CASRQEGLGTDTQYF.

V is TRBV6-5 and J is TRBJ1-6; D may be TRBD1 (6 bases). CDR3 length: 15 amino acids. V lost 6 bases and J 10 bases, leaving 19 bases between the germline ends. From germline, CDR1 is MNHEY and CDR2 SVGAGI. CDR3 nucleotides: TGTGCCAGCAGGCCTGGACAGTGGGTGGTATCACCCCTCCACTTT. Translating gives CASRPGQWVVSPLHF.

Points on this clone: This specimen includes other DNA sequences encoding the same CDR3. The chain carries TRBV6-1 and TRBJ2-7; 11 positions match TRBD2. CDR1 is MNHNS and CDR2 is SASEGT in the germline V gene. This CDR3 contains 15 residues. V lost 1 base to trimming and J lost 4 bases; unmatched junction nucleotides: 3. The CDR3 DNA sequence: TGTGCCAGCAGTGAAGGGACTAGCGGGCGGTACGAGCAGTACTTC. Protein sequence: CASSEGTSGRYEQYF.

The chain employs TRBV2 and TRBJ2-5, with D perhaps TRBD2 (5 bases). The CDR3 length is 12 residues. Looked up from germline, CDR1 is SNHLY and CDR2 is FYNNEI. V was pared by 7 bases and J by 4 bases, with 10 bases between. Here the CDR3 reads CASKSEGETQYF. As DNA, the CDR3 is TGTGCCAGCAAGAGCGAGGGAGAGACCCAGTACTTC.

V gene TRBV29-1 combines with J gene TRBJ1-2; 10 bases line up with TRBD1. There are 12 residues in the CDR3. Germline V lookup: CDR1 SQVTM, CDR2 ANQGSEA. J lost 7 bases, V lost 6 bases, and 5 bases had no gene match. This CDR3 reads CSVLGQGSGYTF. The CDR3 nucleotides are TGCAGCGTCCTGGGACAGGGGTCTGGCTACACCTTC.

The V gene is TRBV6-1, the J gene TRBJ1-5, with D maybe TRBD1 (5 bases). The V end lost 9 bases, the J end lost 4 bases, and 16 bases lay between the germline ends. CDR1 and CDR2 from the germline V gene are MNHNS and SASEGT. This CDR3 region has 14 residues. The CDR3 DNA sequence: TGTGCCAGTTCTGGGGAGAGGGGTAATCAGCCCCAGCATTTT. It is translated as CASSGERGNQPQHF.

V and J are TRBV6-6 and TRBJ2-5; 8 bases align to TRBD2. The J segment lost 2 bases and the V segment lost 8 bases, leaving 4 bases of the junction unmatched. Germline CDR1 reads MNHNY; CDR2 reads SVGAGI (reference sequence). CDR3 length equals 13 residues. CDR3 nucleotide sequence: TGTGCCAGCGGCACGGGGGGGCAAGAGACCCAGTACTTC. Translating gives CASGTGGQETQYF.

This chain connects TRBV28 to TRBJ2-4, with a tentative D call TRBD2 (5 bases). Trimming took 3 bases from V and 3 from J, leaving 9 bases between them. The CDR3 has 14 amino acids. The germline V gene encodes CDR1 MDHEN and CDR2 SYDVKM. The CDR3: CASSLRGGKNIQYF. In nucleotides, the CDR3 is TGTGCCAGCAGTTTGAGAGGAGGCAAAAACATTCAGTACTTC.

The count of this clone is one. This chain connects TRBV6-1 to TRBJ1-5, with a possible D match to TRBD1 (6 bases). Trimming removed 7 bases from V and 1 base from J, with 11 bases in between. The CDR3 covers 14 residues. Looked up from germline, CDR1 is MNHNS and CDR2 is SASEGT. As DNA, the CDR3 is TGTGCCAGCACCCAGGGGACGAGCAATCAGCCCCAGCATTTT. It is translated as CASTQGTSNQPQHF.

This clone showed up just once. CDR3 bases: TGTGCCATCAGTGAGTCGGCTAGCGGCCTCGCGAACACCGGGGAGCTGTTTTTT. This sequence encodes CAISESASGLANTGELFF. This sequence joins TRBV10-3 and TRBJ2-2, with 7 positions matching TRBD2. Losses at the gene ends were 0 bases for V and 0 bases for J; bases not matched to a gene: 7. The CDR3 is made up of 18 amino acids. The V gene's germline CDR1 is ENHRY and CDR2 SYGVKD.

The chain recombines TRBV30 with TRBJ1-1; D perhaps matches TRBD1 (5 bases). The length of the CDR3 is 13 residues. The V and J ends lost 5 bases and 0 bases respectively, with 10 bases between them. CDR1 and CDR2 from the germline V gene are GTSNPN and SVGIG (reference sequence). The CDR3 loop reads CAWCRVMNTEAFF. CDR3 DNA: TGTGCCTGGTGCAGGGTCATGAACACTGAAGCTTTCTTT.

This clone came up once. J is TRBJ1-1 and V is TRBV30; possible D gene TRBD1, 5 bases. This CDR3 spans 13 amino acids. CDR1 and CDR2 (germline): GTSNPN, SVGIG (reference sequence). Between the trimmed V and J ends, which lost 2 bases and 1 base, there was a span of 8 bases. The CDR3 DNA sequence: TGTGCCTGGAGTTATGGGGGGAACACTGAAGCTTTCTTT. It specifies CAWSYGGNTEAFF. The full variable domain, its missing parts supplied by reference TRBV30 and TRBJ1-1, is SQTIHQWPATLVQPVGSPLSLECTVEGTSNPNLYWYRQAAGRGLQLLFYSVGIGQISSEVPQNLSASRPQDRQFILSSKKLLLSDSGFYLCAWSYGGNTEAFFGQGTRLTVV.

The V and J genes are TRBV9 and TRBJ2-7; D uncertain. This CDR3 spans 16 amino acids. V was clipped by 6 bases and J by 0 bases, with 19 bases between them. CDR1 is SGDLS and CDR2 is YYNGEE in the germline V gene. In DNA, the CDR3 is TGTGCCAGCAAGGTTCTATCGTTAAGACTCTCCTACGAGCAGTACTTC. Translation: CASKVLSLRLSYEQYF.

The chain joins TRBV5-1 to TRBJ2-1; 13 bases are a match to TRBD2. This CDR3 is 16 amino acids long. CDR1 is SGHRS and CDR2 is YFSETQ in the germline V gene. V was clipped by 3 bases and J by 9 bases; unmatched bases: 9. The CDR3 region is CASSWGTSGVAVEQFF. CDR3 DNA sequence: TGCGCCAGCAGCTGGGGGACTAGCGGGGTGGCGGTTGAGCAGTTCTTC.

This chain uses TRBV28 with TRBJ2-7; no firm D call. In germline, CDR1 is MDHEN, CDR2 SYDVKM. The germline V and J ends were trimmed by 4 bases and 5 bases, with 18 bases remaining between them. This CDR3 is 15 amino acids long. The CDR3, as DNA: TGTGCCAGCAGTTCTTATGCCAGAGAGGTTGACGAGCAGTACTTC. Amino acid sequence: CASSSYAREVDEQYF.

This chain connects TRBV14 to TRBJ2-2; D might be TRBD1 (6 bases). Trimming left V 4 bases short and J 3 bases short, with 9 bases between. Per the germline V gene, CDR1 is SGHDN and CDR2 is FVKESK. The CDR3 contains 14 residues. Here the CDR3 DNA reads TGTGCCAGCAGCCGAAACAGGGACACCGGGGAGCTGTTTTTT. This codes for CASSRNRDTGELFF.